This T cell receptor beta chain is drawn from a study of T cells in Graves' hyperthyroidism and ophthalmopathy. Study-wide results and limits: The model predicted ophthalmopathy a median around seven months before onset. Most thyroid clonotypes expanded above 0.001 were also detected in blood.

There were TCR beta CDR3 regions amplified from RNA transcripts. HTBI primers were the set used in a first-round RT-PCR of the TCR CDR3. MiXCR was run by TCRdb on the multiplex PCR reads, yielding one entry per CDR3 protein. The sample yields approximately 610,000 distinct CDR3 sequences, about 14% seen once. Duration under 3 months, a NOSPECS grade of at least 4, and a Clinical Activity Score of at least 3 characterized the ophthalmopathy patients. Exclusion of a patient resulted from uncontrolled infection, other autoimmune disease, pregnancy or lactation. A remark on this clonotype: The antigen is unknown.

CDR3 length: 15 amino acids. The trim removed 7 bases at V and 7 bases at J, leaving 6 bases unmatched. Germline V gene lookup returns CDR1 KGHDR and CDR2 SFDVKD. The V and J genes are TRBV24-1 and TRBJ2-2, with 12 bases matching TRBD1. Source material: blood. The clonotype was recovered from a woman aged 40 to 55 with Graves' ophthalmopathy. The chain's CDR3 is CATRGTGGSSGELFF. Here the CDR3 DNA reads TGTGCCACCAGGGGGACAGGGGGCTCGAGCGGGGAGCTGTTTTTT.